This TCR beta chain is from a study of blood T cell repertoires in COVID-19. About the study: COVID-19 samples collected from the United States, Italy and Spain covered acute and convalescent phases. Sample material is recorded as cDNA or gDNA derived from T cells, B-cell-depleted T cells, or PBMCs.

In the original analysis: For nucleated cells, counts were estimated from reference gene primer amplification. Produced via immunoSEQ multiplex PCR; TCRdb's table is partial and in-frame only. V, J and clone size reflect that table, while D and trimming were determined from the DNA. The data hold under 250,000 clones, with 70% to 90% observed a single time. This clone was counted once. Germline CDR1 reads SGHAT; CDR2 reads FQNNGV. CDR3 size: 15 residues. Unmatched junction bases numbered 6, after V lost 5 bases and J lost 2 bases. This TCR derives from a human donor in a cohort sampled during active COVID-19. Sequencing input: peripheral blood. The chain joins TRBV11-2 to TRBJ2-3, with 8 bases fitting TRBD1. The CDR3 nucleotides read TGTGCCAGCAGCCCCTGGACAGGGTCCACAGATACGCAGTATTTT. It translates to CASSPWTGSTDTQYF.